This T cell receptor (beta chain) was sequenced in a study of STAT5B mutations in CD4+ large granular lymphocyte leukemia. Study conclusions and caveats: TRBV06-family usage was enriched in top patient clones (8/27) versus controls (2/35). No patients shared main leukemic clonotypes, though roughly 27% appeared at low frequency elsewhere.

From germline, CDR1 is SGHAT and CDR2 FQNNGV. This CDR3 is 15 amino acids long. Between the trimmed V and J ends, which lost 5 bases and 0 bases, there was a span of 10 bases. Sequencing was at survey level. Methods used by the authors: Productive clonotypes were detectable down to 2.59 x 10-5 frequency. Assay: immunoSEQ multiplex PCR; the TCRdb copy retains only in-frame clones and omits some. The DNA was the basis for D and trimming; V, J and clone size are from that table. The top ten clones hold 0.42% of a sample with approximately 23,000 clones, about 78% of them seen once. Details on this clone: Antigen unknown.

Input material: CD4+ T cells from blood buffy coats. This chain uses TRBV11-2 with TRBJ1-4; D call uncertain. The receptor was isolated from a human donor in good health. This CDR3 reads CASSNTPTTNEKLFF. The DNA of the CDR3 is TGTGCCAGCAGCAACACCCCGACAACTAATGAAAAACTGTTTTTT.